The clone carrying this T cell receptor (beta chain) was observed at least ten times. TCRdb itself ran the PCR reads through MiXCR, one entry per CDR3 protein. The profile shows approximately 630,000 distinct CDR3 sequences, less than 30% of them singletons. Trimming took 1 base from V and 2 from J, leaving 16 bases between them. Germline V gene data show CDR1 as SGHNT and CDR2 as YYREEE (reference sequence). The CDR3 totals 17 residues. The data stem from a study of molecular identifiers for immune sequencing clone quantification. Study details: Split five ways in replicates, RNA from approximately 20,000 or 98,000 naive CD8 cells had four portions sequenced.

Naive CD8 T cell sorting was performed on the CD8+CD4-CCR7+CD45RA+ phenotype. This chain links TRBV5-4 with TRBJ1-3, with D possibly matching TRBD1 (5 bases). The clonotype originates from a human donor in good health. Some libraries in this study had Jurkat cell RNA spiked in. Sequences were obtained from naive CD8+ T cells from blood, with Jurkat cell RNA spiked in. Subset described: FACS-sorted CD8+CD4-CCR7+CD45RA+ naive T cells. CDR3 DNA: TGTGCCAGCAGCTTGTTGGGGGTACAGAATGCTGGAAACACCATATATTTT. It translates to CASSLLGVQNAGNTIYF.